The next 18 T cell receptor beta chains were all read from a single sample in a study of brain T cells in children with intractable seizures. This table comes from immunoSEQ multiplex PCR, and its TCRdb copy is limited to in-frame clones, with some not included. The sample contains 62,000 or so clones, roughly 95% of which appear only once. Sequences were derived from peripheral blood, sampled at surgery. Every receptor here comes from a boy in the first two years of life with focal cortical dysplasia and intractable seizures.

The chain couples TRBV28 to TRBJ2-7; perhaps TRBD2 as D (6 bases). This CDR3 contains 15 residues. The germline V and J ends were trimmed by 4 bases and 3 bases, with 16 bases remaining between them. Germline CDR1 is MDHEN and CDR2 is SYDVKM. CDR3 sequence: CASSSSIADLYEQYF. The CDR3 DNA reads TGTGCCAGCAGTTCATCGATAGCGGACCTCTACGAGCAGTACTTC.

This clone was observed a handful of times. The V call is TRBV4-2, the J call TRBJ2-1; D is uncertain. Trimming shortened V by 0 bases and J by 4 bases, and 7 bases separated the two germline ends. Per the germline V gene, CDR1 is LGHNA and CDR2 is YNFKEQ. This CDR3 comprises 14 residues. DNA for the CDR3: TGTGCCAGCAGCCAAGATGGATCATACAATGAGCAGTTCTTC. Translated, it gives CASSQDGSYNEQFF.

The chain uses TRBV27 and TRBJ1-2; tentative D call: TRBD1 (5 bases). The germline V and J ends were trimmed by 4 bases and 2 bases, with 14 bases remaining between them. CDR3 length: 15 amino acids. The germline CDR1 and CDR2 sequences are MNHEY and SMNVEV (reference sequence). CDR3 protein: CASSSSLAGNYGYTF. The CDR3, as DNA: TGTGCCAGCAGTTCCTCCTTGGCAGGGAACTATGGCTACACCTTC.

Only one count was recorded for this clone. The chain is built from TRBV7-8 and TRBJ1-6, with D tentatively TRBD1 (6 bases). V was cut by 2 bases and J by 9 bases, with 11 bases left in between. The CDR3 is 14 amino acids. Germline V gene sequence: CDR1 SGHVS, CDR2 FQNEAQ. The CDR3 coding sequence is TGTGCCAGCAGCTTACCTCTACAGGGTTCACCCCTCCACTTT. Amino acid sequence: CASSLPLQGSPLHF.

This rearrangement joins TRBV28 to TRBJ1-1, with 9 bases matching TRBD1. After removal of 5 bases from V and 12 bases from J, the junction contained 16 bases not matched to a gene. The CDR3 length is 15 residues. CDR1 and CDR2 from the germline V gene are MDHEN and SYDVKM. The CDR3 DNA is TGTGCCAGCAGTCCGCGCCCCCGGGACAGGGCATGGACTTTCTTT. Its protein is CASSPRPRDRAWTFF.

The chain has TRBV5-1 and TRBJ2-2; D uncertain. CDR1 and CDR2 (germline): SGHRS, YFSETQ. The CDR3 totals 15 residues. V was clipped by 0 bases and J by 0 bases, with 6 bases between them. CDR3 nucleotides: TGCGCCAGCAGCTTGGGTCAGCCGAACACCGGGGAGCTGTTTTTT. Residues: CASSLGQPNTGELFF.

The CDR3 DNA reads TGTGCCAGCCCGAGCCAAGACAGATCCGCTAGCACAGATACGCAGTATTTT. This encodes CASPSQDRSASTDTQYF. The genes are TRBV7-9 and TRBJ2-3, with a weak D call TRBD1 (5 bases). The CDR3 length is 17 residues. V was cut by 8 bases and J by 0 bases, with 21 bases left in between. Germline V gene lookup returns CDR1 SEHNR and CDR2 FQNEAQ (reference sequence).

This clone appeared a single time. The V call is TRBV10-3, the J call TRBJ2-1, with 7 bases lining up with TRBD1. Germline V gives CDR1 ENHRY, CDR2 SYGVKD. The junction had 10 bases not matched to a gene; V was cut back by 6 bases and J by 8 bases. The length of the CDR3 is 14 residues. CDR3: CAIRDDRVGDEQFF. The CDR3 coding sequence is TGTGCCATCAGAGACGACAGGGTGGGCGATGAGCAGTTCTTC.

This clone is a singleton in its sample. The rearrangement joins TRBV27 to TRBJ2-7; D may be TRBD1 or TRBD2 (6 bases each). CDR3 size: 14 residues. CDR1 is MNHEY, CDR2 SMNVEV, per germline (reference sequence). The ends were cut back, 5 bases at V and 6 bases at J, with 17 bases in the middle. The CDR3 nucleotides read TGTGCCAGCAGTAAGCTGGGGGGCAAAGGCGAGCAGTACTTC. Protein sequence: CASSKLGGKGEQYF.

V and J are TRBV18 and TRBJ2-6; D is unclear. This CDR3 has 19 amino acids. Looked up from germline, CDR1 is KGHSH and CDR2 is LQKENI. Between the trimmed V and J ends, which lost 2 bases and 4 bases, there was a span of 21 bases. CDR3 protein: CASSPSRAVSVEGANVLTF. CDR3 in DNA: TGTGCCAGCTCACCAAGTCGGGCAGTTTCGGTGGAAGGGGCCAACGTCCTGACTTTC.

This chain uses TRBV2 with TRBJ1-3; unclear D gene. Germline CDR1 and CDR2: SNHLY and FYNNEI. Trimming took off 7 bases at V and 0 bases at J, with 13 bases between the two ends. The CDR3 runs to 15 residues. The CDR3 coding sequence is TGTGCCAGCACTGACCGATTGCTCTCTGGAAACACCATATATTTT. Its translation: CASTDRLLSGNTIYF.

The CDR3 coding sequence is TGCGCCAGCAGCTTTGGCATAGCGGGGTCCTACAATGAGCAGTTCTTC. It specifies CASSFGIAGSYNEQFF. The chain is built from TRBV5-1 and TRBJ2-1, with 8 bases identical to TRBD2. The CDR3 sequence is 16 residues long. CDR1 SGHRS and CDR2 YFSETQ come from the germline V gene. The ends lost 2 bases at V and 1 base at J; junction bases unmatched: 5.

The CDR3 here is CASSGGLAGNTDTQYF. The DNA for the CDR3 is TGTGCCAGCAGTGGGGGACTAGCGGGGAACACAGATACGCAGTATTTT. This chain joins TRBV2 and TRBJ2-3, with TRBD2 matching 13 bases. The V and J ends lost 4 bases and 2 bases, in that order; junction bases with no gene match: 3. Germline CDR1 and CDR2: SNHLY and FYNNEI. This CDR3 comprises 16 residues.

The chain combines TRBV28 with TRBJ2-2; 8 bases are a match to TRBD2. The CDR3 extends over 15 amino acids. Germline-derived CDR1 and CDR2 are MDHEN and SYDVKM. J lost 1 base, V lost 6 bases, and 4 bases had no gene match. CDR3 protein: CASSLSGRNTGELFF. For the CDR3, the DNA is TGTGCCAGCAGCCTCAGCGGGAGGAACACCGGGGAGCTGTTTTTT.

The chain employs TRBV24-1 and TRBJ2-3; D is unresolved. CDR3 length: 15 amino acids. Germline V gives CDR1 KGHDR, CDR2 SFDVKD. The V and J ends lost 2 bases and 5 bases respectively, with 13 bases between them. The CDR3 loop reads CATSDSSRWGDTQYF. CDR3 DNA sequence: TGTGCCACCAGTGATTCATCCCGGTGGGGAGATACGCAGTATTTT.

The chain carries TRBV11-2 and TRBJ2-5; D gene unclear. The CDR3 totals 13 residues. The V end was cut by 2 bases, the J end by 0 bases, with 4 bases between. Germline assignment: CDR1 SGHAT and CDR2 FQNNGV. CDR3 nucleotides: TGTGCCAGCAGCTTACAGTACCAAGAGACCCAGTACTTC. This gives the protein CASSLQYQETQYF.

CDR3 DNA: TGTGCCAGTACCAGGACACCACAATTTTCGAACACCGGGGAGCTGTTTTTT. Translating it yields CASTRTPQFSNTGELFF. The gene calls are TRBV19 and TRBJ2-2, with a possible D match to TRBD1 (5 bases). Deletions cut 7 bases from V and 0 bases from J, with 18 bases between. The CDR3 consists of 17 residues. Germline V lookup: CDR1 LNHDA, CDR2 SQIVND (reference sequence).

The V gene is TRBV6-7, the J gene TRBJ1-5; D not certain. TRBV6-7 is identified as an open reading frame with a role that is uncertain. The CDR3 runs 11 residues. Trimming pared 4 bases from V and 4 bases from J, leaving 2 bases between. The CDR3 DNA is TGTGCCAGCAGTTCAAATCAGCCCCAGCATTTT. It is translated as CASSSNQPQHF.